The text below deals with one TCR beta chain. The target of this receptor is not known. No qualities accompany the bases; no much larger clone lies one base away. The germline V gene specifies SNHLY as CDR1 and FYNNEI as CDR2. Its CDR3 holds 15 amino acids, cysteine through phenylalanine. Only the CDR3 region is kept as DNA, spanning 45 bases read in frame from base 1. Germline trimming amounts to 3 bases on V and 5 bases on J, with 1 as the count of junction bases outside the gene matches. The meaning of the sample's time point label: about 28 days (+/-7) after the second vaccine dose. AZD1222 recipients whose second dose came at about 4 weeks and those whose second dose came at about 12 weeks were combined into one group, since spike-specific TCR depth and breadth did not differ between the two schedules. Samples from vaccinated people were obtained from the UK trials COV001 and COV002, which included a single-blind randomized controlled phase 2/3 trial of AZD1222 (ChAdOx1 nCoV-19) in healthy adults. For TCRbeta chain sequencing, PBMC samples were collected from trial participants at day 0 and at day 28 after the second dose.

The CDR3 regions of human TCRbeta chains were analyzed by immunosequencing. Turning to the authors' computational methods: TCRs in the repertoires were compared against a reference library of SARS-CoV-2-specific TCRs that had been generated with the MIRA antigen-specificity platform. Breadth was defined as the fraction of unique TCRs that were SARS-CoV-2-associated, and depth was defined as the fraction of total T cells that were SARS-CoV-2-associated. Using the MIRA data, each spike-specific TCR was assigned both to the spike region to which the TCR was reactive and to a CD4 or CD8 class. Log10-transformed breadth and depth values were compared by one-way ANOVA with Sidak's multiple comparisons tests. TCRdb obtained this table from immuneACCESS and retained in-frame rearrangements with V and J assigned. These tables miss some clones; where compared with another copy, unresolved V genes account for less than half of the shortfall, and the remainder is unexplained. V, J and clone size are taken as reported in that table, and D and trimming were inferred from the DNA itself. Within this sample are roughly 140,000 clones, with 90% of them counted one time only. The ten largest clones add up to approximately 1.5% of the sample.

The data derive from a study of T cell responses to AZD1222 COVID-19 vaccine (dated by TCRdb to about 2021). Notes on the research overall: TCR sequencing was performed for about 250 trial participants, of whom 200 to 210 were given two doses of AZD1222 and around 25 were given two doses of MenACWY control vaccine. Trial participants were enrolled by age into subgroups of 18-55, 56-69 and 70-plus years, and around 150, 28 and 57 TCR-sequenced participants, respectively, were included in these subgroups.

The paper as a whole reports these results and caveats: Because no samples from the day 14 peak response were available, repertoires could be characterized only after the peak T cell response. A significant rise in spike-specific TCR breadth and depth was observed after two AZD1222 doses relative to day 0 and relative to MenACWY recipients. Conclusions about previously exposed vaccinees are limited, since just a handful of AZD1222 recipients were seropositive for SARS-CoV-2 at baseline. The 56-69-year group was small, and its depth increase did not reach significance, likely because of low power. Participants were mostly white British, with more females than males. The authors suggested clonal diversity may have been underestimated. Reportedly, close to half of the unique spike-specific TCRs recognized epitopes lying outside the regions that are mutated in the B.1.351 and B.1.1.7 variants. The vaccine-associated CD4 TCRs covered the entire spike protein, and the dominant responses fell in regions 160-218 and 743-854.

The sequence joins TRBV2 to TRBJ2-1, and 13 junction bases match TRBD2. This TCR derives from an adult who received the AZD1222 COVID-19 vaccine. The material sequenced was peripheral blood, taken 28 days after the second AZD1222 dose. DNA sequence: TGTGCCAGCAGTGAGACTAGCGGGGGGAACAATGAGCAGTTCTTC. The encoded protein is CASSETSGGNNEQFF.